The T cell receptor beta chain described here comes from a study of blood T cell repertoires in COVID-19. Background on the study: Acute and convalescent COVID-19 samples came from the United States, Italy and Spain. In each case, the material was cDNA or gDNA derived from T cells, B-cell-depleted T cells, or PBMCs.

Authors' analysis steps: Scientists estimated how many nucleated cells there were by amplifying reference gene primers. The table came from immunoSEQ multiplex PCR; TCRdb's copy has only in-frame clones and leaves some out. The V and J calls and clone size are taken from that table; D and trimming were inferred from the DNA. Of about 360,000 clones in the sample, more than 70% are singletons; the top ten hold around 3%. This clone was seen at least ten times. V was cut by 2 bases and J by 3 bases, with 11 bases left in between. The CDR3 is made up of 14 amino acids. Germline CDR1 LGHNA, CDR2 YNFKEQ. The chain has TRBV4-2 and TRBJ2-7; perhaps TRBD2 as D (5 bases). The specimen was peripheral blood. This sequence originates from a man aged 25 to 40 with active or convalescent COVID-19. The CDR3 loop is CASSQSGSYYEQYF. The CDR3 nucleotides read TGTGCCAGCAGCCAATCGGGATCCTACTACGAGCAGTACTTC.